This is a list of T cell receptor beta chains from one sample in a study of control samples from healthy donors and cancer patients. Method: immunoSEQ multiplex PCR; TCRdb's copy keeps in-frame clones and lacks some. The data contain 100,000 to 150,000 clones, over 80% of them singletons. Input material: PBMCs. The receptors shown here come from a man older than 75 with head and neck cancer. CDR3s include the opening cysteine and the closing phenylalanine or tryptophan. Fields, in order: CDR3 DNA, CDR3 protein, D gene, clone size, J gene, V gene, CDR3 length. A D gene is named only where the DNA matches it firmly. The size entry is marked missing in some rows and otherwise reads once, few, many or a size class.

DNA: TGTGCCAGCTCACCAGGAGGGAATGGCTACACCTTC
CDR3: CASSPGGNGYTF
D: .
size: .
J: TRBJ1-2
V: TRBV18
length: 12

DNA: TGTGCCAGCAGTCCCGGGACAGAAGAGACCCAGTACTTC
CDR3: CASSPGTEETQYF
D: TRBD1
size: .
J: TRBJ2-5
V: TRBV12-3/TRBV12-4
length: 13

DNA: TGTGCCAGCAGCTTACTGACTAGCGGGAGAGATACGCAGTATTTT
CDR3: CASSLLTSGRDTQYF
D: TRBD2
size: .
J: TRBJ2-3
V: TRBV7-6
length: 15

DNA: TGTGCCAGCAGTGAGGGAGAGTTCCACGAGCAGTACTTC
CDR3: CASSEGEFHEQYF
D: .
size: .
J: TRBJ2-7
V: TRBV6-1
length: 13

DNA: TGCGCCAGCAGCCCTCGACAGGGCTGGACTGAAGCTTTCTTT
CDR3: CASSPRQGWTEAFF
D: TRBD1
size: .
J: TRBJ1-1
V: TRBV4-1
length: 14

DNA: TGTGCCAGTAGTCTCATGTGGGGGAGTAATCAGCCCCAGCATTTT
CDR3: CASSLMWGSNQPQHF
D: .
size: .
J: TRBJ1-5
V: TRBV19
length: 15

DNA: TGTGCCATCAGCCCCAGGGGTATAGGCAATCAGCCCCAGCATTTT
CDR3: CAISPRGIGNQPQHF
D: .
size: few
J: TRBJ1-5
V: TRBV10-3
length: 15

DNA: TGTGCCAGCAGCCCCCGACAGGGGAAATTCTATAATTCACCCCTCCACTTT
CDR3: CASSPRQGKFYNSPLHF
D: TRBD1
size: .
J: TRBJ1-6
V: TRBV5-6
length: 17

DNA: TGTGCCAGCAGCCCGGGGACATACGCTGGAAACACCATATATTTT
CDR3: CASSPGTYAGNTIYF
D: .
size: .
J: TRBJ1-3
V: TRBV7-2
length: 15

DNA: TGTGCCAGCAGCGTAGGGTCGGCAGTCTATGGCTACACCTTC
CDR3: CASSVGSAVYGYTF
D: .
size: .
J: TRBJ1-2
V: TRBV9
length: 14

DNA: TGTGCCAGCCGGCCTCGGACAGGGACCTACGAGCAGTACTTC
CDR3: CASRPRTGTYEQYF
D: TRBD1
size: .
J: TRBJ2-7
V: TRBV6-5
length: 14

DNA: TGTGCCAGCACCCTAGGAACTAGCGGGTGGGATGAGCAGTTCTTC
CDR3: CASTLGTSGWDEQFF
D: TRBD2
size: .
J: TRBJ2-1
V: TRBV9
length: 15

DNA: TGTGCCAGCAGTGAAGCTGTACAGGTTGGCTACACCTTC
CDR3: CASSEAVQVGYTF
D: .
size: .
J: TRBJ1-2
V: TRBV2
length: 13

DNA: TGTGCCTGGAGTGTAGGGGTCCCCCCAACTGAAGCTTTCTTT
CDR3: CAWSVGVPPTEAFF
D: .
size: .
J: TRBJ1-1
V: TRBV30
length: 14

DNA: TGTGCCAGCAGCGTAGGCGGTCAAGAGACCCAGTACTTC
CDR3: CASSVGGQETQYF
D: .
size: .
J: TRBJ2-5
V: TRBV9
length: 13

DNA: TGCAGCGGCCAAGCGGGAGTCCCCTACAATGAGCAGTTCTTC
CDR3: CSGQAGVPYNEQFF
D: TRBD2
size: .
J: TRBJ2-1
V: TRBV29-1
length: 14

DNA: TGCGCCAGCAGCCCATTTAGGACAGGGACATCTGGGGCCAACGTCCTGACTTTC
CDR3: CASSPFRTGTSGANVLTF
D: TRBD1
size: once
J: TRBJ2-6
V: TRBV4-1
length: 18

DNA: TGTGCCAGCTCACCAGAGGGGCTGGGGATGAACACTGAAGCTTTCTTT
CDR3: CASSPEGLGMNTEAFF
D: .
size: .
J: TRBJ1-1
V: TRBV18
length: 16

DNA: TGTGCCAGCAGTCCTTCCTCCTACAATGAGCAGTTCTTC
CDR3: CASSPSSYNEQFF
D: .
size: .
J: TRBJ2-1
V: TRBV14
length: 13

DNA: TGTGCCAGCATGCCCTCCGGGACAGGCCGAACTTACTATGGCTACACCTTC
CDR3: CASMPSGTGRTYYGYTF
D: TRBD1
size: once
J: TRBJ1-2
V: TRBV2
length: 17

DNA: TGTGCCTGGAGTGACGCCCGTAGGTCACCCCTCCACTTT
CDR3: CAWSDARRSPLHF
D: .
size: .
J: TRBJ1-6
V: TRBV30
length: 13

DNA: TGTGCCAGCAAGAGAGATGGGGAAGCGAGGTCAGAACTGTTTTTT
CDR3: CASKRDGEARSELFF
D: .
size: .
J: TRBJ1-4
V: TRBV25-1
length: 15

DNA: TGTGCCAGCAGCGATCTAGCGGGGGGACACAATGAGCAGTTCTTC
CDR3: CASSDLAGGHNEQFF
D: TRBD2
size: .
J: TRBJ2-1
V: TRBV6-5
length: 15

DNA: TGTGCCAGCAGCTTAGGCGGGTGGGCTTATGGCTACACCTTC
CDR3: CASSLGGWAYGYTF
D: .
size: .
J: TRBJ1-2
V: TRBV7-9
length: 14

DNA: TGCGCCAGCACCCCGAGGGGGCGGGGGGGCTGGGATACGCAGTATTTT
CDR3: CASTPRGRGGWDTQYF
D: TRBD2
size: .
J: TRBJ2-3
V: TRBV23-1
length: 16

DNA: TGTGCCAGCAGCCGACAGGTGGGTTTCACTGAAGCTTTCTTT
CDR3: CASSRQVGFTEAFF
D: .
size: few
J: TRBJ1-1
V: TRBV14
length: 14

DNA: TGTGCCAGCAGCTTAACCAGGCGGGGGGGCGTCGAGCAGTACTTC
CDR3: CASSLTRRGGVEQYF
D: TRBD2
size: .
J: TRBJ2-7
V: TRBV7-8
length: 15

DNA: TGCGCCAGCAGCCCCAGGACAGGGATAGCAGCTGAAGCTTTCTTT
CDR3: CASSPRTGIAAEAFF
D: TRBD1
size: .
J: TRBJ1-1
V: TRBV10-1
length: 15

DNA: TGCGCCAGCAGCCAATGGGGTGTAGAAACCGGGGAGCTGTTTTTT
CDR3: CASSQWGVETGELFF
D: .
size: .
J: TRBJ2-2
V: TRBV4-1
length: 15